These T cell receptor beta chains were read from a single sample in a study of T cell changes during pregnancy in multiple sclerosis. The method was immunoSEQ multiplex PCR; TCRdb's version includes in-frame clones alone and lacks a portion of them. There are 40,000 or so clones in the sample; 90% to 95% occur only once, and 7.8% lies in the top ten. The specimen was CD8+ T cells from peripheral blood mononuclear cells, collected before pregnancy. Receptors were obtained from a female donor with multiple sclerosis, enrolled in a pregnancy study. Both conserved end residues are part of each CDR3. Each record gives: J gene, D gene, CDR3 length, clone size, V gene, CDR3 DNA, CDR3 protein. A D gene is named only where the DNA matches it firmly. A clone size is listed for some rows: how often the clone was seen (once, few, many), or a class if it is expanded.

j_call: TRBJ1-4
d_call: TRBD1
cdr3_length: 17
clone_size: -
v_call: TRBV7-6
cdr3_nt: TGTGCCAGCAGCTTAGGGGACAGAAGTGCAACTAATGAAAAACTGTTTTTT
cdr3_aa: CASSLGDRSATNEKLFF

j_call: TRBJ1-4
d_call: TRBD1
cdr3_length: 14
clone_size: -
v_call: TRBV29-1
cdr3_nt: TGCAGCGCCGCTGGGACAGACGATTACGAAAAACTGTTTTTT
cdr3_aa: CSAAGTDDYEKLFF

j_call: TRBJ2-7
d_call: TRBD1
cdr3_length: 16
clone_size: -
v_call: TRBV5-1
cdr3_nt: TGCGCCAGCAGCTGGGGACCGGGACAGGTAACCTACGAGCAGTACTTC
cdr3_aa: CASSWGPGQVTYEQYF

j_call: TRBJ2-5
d_call: -
cdr3_length: 14
clone_size: -
v_call: TRBV6-6
cdr3_nt: TGTGCCAGCAGGTCCGACAGTAACCAAGAGACCCAGTACTTC
cdr3_aa: CASRSDSNQETQYF

j_call: TRBJ1-1
d_call: TRBD1
cdr3_length: 16
clone_size: -
v_call: TRBV9
cdr3_nt: TGTGCCAGCAGCACATCCAGGGGGGCCATGAACACTGAAGCTTTCTTT
cdr3_aa: CASSTSRGAMNTEAFF

j_call: TRBJ2-2
d_call: TRBD2
cdr3_length: 17
clone_size: -
v_call: TRBV9
cdr3_nt: TGTGCCAGCAGCGCGTGGGATTCCGCGGGGGATCTCGGGGAGCTGTTTTTT
cdr3_aa: CASSAWDSAGDLGELFF

j_call: TRBJ1-1
d_call: TRBD1
cdr3_length: 15
clone_size: -
v_call: TRBV11-3
cdr3_nt: TGTGCCAGCAGCCCGACAGGGGCGGCGAACACTGAAGCTTTCTTT
cdr3_aa: CASSPTGAANTEAFF

j_call: TRBJ2-7
d_call: TRBD2
cdr3_length: 14
clone_size: -
v_call: TRBV29-1
cdr3_nt: TGCAGCGTTTTCGGACTAGCGGGCACCTACGAGCAGTACTTC
cdr3_aa: CSVFGLAGTYEQYF

j_call: TRBJ2-1
d_call: TRBD1
cdr3_length: 14
clone_size: -
v_call: TRBV19
cdr3_nt: TGTGCCAGTAGTATCGAGACAGGGTCCAATGAGCAGTTCTTC
cdr3_aa: CASSIETGSNEQFF

j_call: TRBJ2-1
d_call: TRBD2
cdr3_length: 13
clone_size: once
v_call: TRBV5-6
cdr3_nt: TGTGCCAGCAGCTGGGGGGGGGACAATGAGCAGTTCTTC
cdr3_aa: CASSWGGDNEQFF

j_call: TRBJ2-2
d_call: -
cdr3_length: 14
clone_size: -
v_call: TRBV13
cdr3_nt: TGTGCCAGCAGCTTCGGAAGGGGCGACGGGGAGCTGTTTTTT
cdr3_aa: CASSFGRGDGELFF

j_call: TRBJ2-7
d_call: -
cdr3_length: 14
clone_size: -
v_call: TRBV5-4
cdr3_nt: TGTGCCAGCAGCTTTTCGGCAGGGCCCTACGAGCAGTACTTC
cdr3_aa: CASSFSAGPYEQYF

j_call: TRBJ2-5
d_call: -
cdr3_length: 12
clone_size: -
v_call: TRBV25-1
cdr3_nt: TGTGCCAGCAGTGGGCCCATTGGGACCCAGTACTTC
cdr3_aa: CASSGPIGTQYF

j_call: TRBJ2-1
d_call: -
cdr3_length: 15
clone_size: -
v_call: TRBV28
cdr3_nt: TGTGCCAGCAGCGACCCCACGAGGTCCTACAATGAGCAGTTCTTC
cdr3_aa: CASSDPTRSYNEQFF

j_call: TRBJ2-1
d_call: -
cdr3_length: 17
clone_size: -
v_call: TRBV4-3
cdr3_nt: TGCGCCAGCAGCCAAGTTCACAAACCCTTCTCCTACAATGAGCAGTTCTTC
cdr3_aa: CASSQVHKPFSYNEQFF

j_call: TRBJ2-2
d_call: -
cdr3_length: 14
clone_size: -
v_call: TRBV27
cdr3_nt: TGTGCCAGCAGTTTTAACGGTCCGACCGGGGAGCTGTTTTTT
cdr3_aa: CASSFNGPTGELFF

j_call: TRBJ2-7
d_call: -
cdr3_length: 14
clone_size: -
v_call: TRBV27
cdr3_nt: TGTGCCAGCAGTTTGCAAGGGACTTACTACGAGCAGTACTTC
cdr3_aa: CASSLQGTYYEQYF

j_call: TRBJ2-5
d_call: TRBD1
cdr3_length: 15
clone_size: -
v_call: TRBV27
cdr3_nt: TGTGCCAGCAGTACCGGGACAGGGGGCGGGATGACCCAGTACTTC
cdr3_aa: CASSTGTGGGMTQYF

j_call: TRBJ2-7
d_call: -
cdr3_length: 13
clone_size: -
v_call: TRBV29-1
cdr3_nt: TGCAGCGTTATTACCTGGGGCGGCTACGAGCAGTACTTC
cdr3_aa: CSVITWGGYEQYF

j_call: TRBJ2-7
d_call: TRBD2
cdr3_length: 16
clone_size: once
v_call: TRBV13
cdr3_nt: TGTGCCAGCAGCTCCACAACTAGCGGGGATCCCTACGAGCAGTACTTC
cdr3_aa: CASSSTTSGDPYEQYF

j_call: TRBJ1-1
d_call: -
cdr3_length: 15
clone_size: -
v_call: TRBV28
cdr3_nt: TGTGCCAGCAGTTTTACGCGGGGATGGAACACTGAAGCTTTCTTT
cdr3_aa: CASSFTRGWNTEAFF

j_call: TRBJ2-3
d_call: TRBD2
cdr3_length: 17
clone_size: -
v_call: TRBV7-3
cdr3_nt: TGTGCCAGCAGCGTGGGGACTAGCGGGAGTATCACAGATACGCAGTATTTT
cdr3_aa: CASSVGTSGSITDTQYF

j_call: TRBJ2-2
d_call: TRBD2
cdr3_length: 16
clone_size: -
v_call: TRBV28
cdr3_nt: TGTGCCAGCAGCTGGCTAGCGGGAGCCCAGGGCGGGGAGCTGTTTTTT
cdr3_aa: CASSWLAGAQGGELFF

j_call: TRBJ1-4
d_call: -
cdr3_length: 13
clone_size: -
v_call: TRBV19
cdr3_nt: TGTGCCCGCGGGGGCGCAACTAATGAAAAACTGTTTTTT
cdr3_aa: CARGGATNEKLFF

j_call: TRBJ1-2
d_call: TRBD1
cdr3_length: 14
clone_size: -
v_call: TRBV29-1
cdr3_nt: TGCAGCGTTACACAGGGGACCCTAATTAATGGCTACACCTTC
cdr3_aa: CSVTQGTLINGYTF

j_call: TRBJ2-7
d_call: -
cdr3_length: 14
clone_size: -
v_call: TRBV19
cdr3_nt: TGTGCCAGTAGTATTGGAGGCAACAACTACGAGCAGTACTTC
cdr3_aa: CASSIGGNNYEQYF

j_call: TRBJ2-1
d_call: TRBD1
cdr3_length: 17
clone_size: -
v_call: TRBV7-9
cdr3_nt: TGTGCCAGCAGGCCGGACAGGGGACGAAGCTCCTACAATGAGCAGTTCTTC
cdr3_aa: CASRPDRGRSSYNEQFF

j_call: TRBJ2-1
d_call: TRBD1
cdr3_length: 12
clone_size: -
v_call: TRBV9
cdr3_nt: TGTGCCAGCAGCACCGGGACAGGGGGACAGTTCTTC
cdr3_aa: CASSTGTGGQFF

j_call: TRBJ2-1
d_call: TRBD2
cdr3_length: 18
clone_size: -
v_call: TRBV4-1
cdr3_nt: TGCGCCAGCAGCCAAGATTCCCCGCTAGCGGGAGCCTACAATGAGCAGTTCTTC
cdr3_aa: CASSQDSPLAGAYNEQFF

j_call: TRBJ2-1
d_call: TRBD2
cdr3_length: 19
clone_size: -
v_call: TRBV28
cdr3_nt: TGTGCCAGCAGTCCCACTAGCGGGAGAGCCATAAGCTCCTACAATGAGCAGTTCTTC
cdr3_aa: CASSPTSGRAISSYNEQFF

j_call: TRBJ2-7
d_call: TRBD2
cdr3_length: 15
clone_size: -
v_call: TRBV2
cdr3_nt: TGTGCCAGTGCCGGGACTAGCGGGAGGGCGCACGAGCAGTACTTC
cdr3_aa: CASAGTSGRAHEQYF

j_call: TRBJ2-7
d_call: -
cdr3_length: 15
clone_size: once
v_call: TRBV5-4
cdr3_nt: TGTGCCAGCAGCTTCTGGGGGGGGCTAACCTACGAGCAGTACTTC
cdr3_aa: CASSFWGGLTYEQYF

j_call: TRBJ2-7
d_call: -
cdr3_length: 13
clone_size: -
v_call: TRBV5-1
cdr3_nt: TGCGCCAGCAGCTTATACAGTACCTACGAGCAGTACTTC
cdr3_aa: CASSLYSTYEQYF

j_call: TRBJ2-3
d_call: TRBD2
cdr3_length: 15
clone_size: -
v_call: TRBV4-1
cdr3_nt: TGCGCCAGCAGCCCACTAGCGGGAGTATCAGATACGCAGTATTTT
cdr3_aa: CASSPLAGVSDTQYF

j_call: TRBJ2-5
d_call: TRBD1
cdr3_length: 15
clone_size: -
v_call: TRBV5-1
cdr3_nt: TGCGCCAGCAGCTTGGAGGGGGCACTGTGGGAGACCCAGTACTTC
cdr3_aa: CASSLEGALWETQYF

j_call: TRBJ2-1
d_call: -
cdr3_length: 15
clone_size: -
v_call: TRBV9
cdr3_nt: TGTGCCAGCAGCGTAGGAACAGGGTTCGGGAATGAGCAGTTCTTC
cdr3_aa: CASSVGTGFGNEQFF

j_call: TRBJ2-5
d_call: TRBD1
cdr3_length: 15
clone_size: once
v_call: TRBV10-1
cdr3_nt: TGCGCCAGCAGTGAGCCCGGACAGGGGATGGAGACCCAGTACTTC
cdr3_aa: CASSEPGQGMETQYF

j_call: TRBJ2-5
d_call: TRBD2
cdr3_length: 15
clone_size: -
v_call: TRBV15
cdr3_nt: TGTGCCACCATCTCCGGTTCGGGGGGCCAAGAGACCCAGTACTTC
cdr3_aa: CATISGSGGQETQYF

j_call: TRBJ1-3
d_call: -
cdr3_length: 15
clone_size: -
v_call: TRBV28
cdr3_nt: TGTGCCAGCAGTTTATGGGGGGGATCGCCAGTACAAATTTCCTTT
cdr3_aa: CASSLWGGSPVQISF

j_call: TRBJ2-6
d_call: -
cdr3_length: 16
clone_size: -
v_call: TRBV5-4
cdr3_nt: TGTGCCAGCAGCTGGGGAAAGGGGTCTGGGGCCAACGTCCTGACTTTC
cdr3_aa: CASSWGKGSGANVLTF

j_call: TRBJ2-5
d_call: -
cdr3_length: 13
clone_size: -
v_call: TRBV19
cdr3_nt: TGTGCCAGTACGAAGGGGCCACAAGAGACCCAGTACTTC
cdr3_aa: CASTKGPQETQYF

j_call: TRBJ2-1
d_call: -
cdr3_length: 13
clone_size: -
v_call: TRBV27
cdr3_nt: TGTGCCAGCAGTGCGGGACTCTCAAATGAGCAGTTCTTC
cdr3_aa: CASSAGLSNEQFF

j_call: TRBJ2-1
d_call: TRBD1
cdr3_length: 14
clone_size: -
v_call: TRBV9
cdr3_nt: TGTGCCAGCAGCGACCGGGACAGGGCTAGCGAGCAGTTCTTC
cdr3_aa: CASSDRDRASEQFF

j_call: TRBJ2-3
d_call: TRBD2
cdr3_length: 16
clone_size: -
v_call: TRBV6-6
cdr3_nt: TGTGCCAGCAGTTATTTGGCTAGCGGGAGTATGGATACGCAGTATTTT
cdr3_aa: CASSYLASGSMDTQYF

j_call: TRBJ1-5
d_call: -
cdr3_length: 13
clone_size: -
v_call: TRBV7-8
cdr3_nt: TGTGCCAGCAGCTTAGATACAAATCAGCCCCAGCATTTT
cdr3_aa: CASSLDTNQPQHF

j_call: TRBJ2-1
d_call: -
cdr3_length: 14
clone_size: -
v_call: TRBV28
cdr3_nt: TGTGCCAGCACCTCCGGGACACTTCCGAATGAGCAGTTCTTC
cdr3_aa: CASTSGTLPNEQFF

j_call: TRBJ2-5
d_call: -
cdr3_length: 13
clone_size: -
v_call: TRBV7-9
cdr3_nt: TGTGCCAGCAGCTTACTACCGGGAGAGACCCAGTACTTC
cdr3_aa: CASSLLPGETQYF

j_call: TRBJ2-7
d_call: -
cdr3_length: 12
clone_size: -
v_call: TRBV7-9
cdr3_nt: TGTGCCAGCAGCTTATCCGGAGGCGAGCAGTACTTC
cdr3_aa: CASSLSGGEQYF

j_call: TRBJ2-4
d_call: -
cdr3_length: 17
clone_size: -
v_call: TRBV5-6
cdr3_nt: TGTGCCAGCAGCTTGTGGAGTTTTCCGCTAGCCAAAAACATTCAGTACTTC
cdr3_aa: CASSLWSFPLAKNIQYF

j_call: TRBJ2-7
d_call: TRBD2
cdr3_length: 14
clone_size: -
v_call: TRBV5-4
cdr3_nt: TGTGCCAGCAGCTTGCCCAGCGGGAGGGATGAGCAGTACTTC
cdr3_aa: CASSLPSGRDEQYF

j_call: TRBJ1-2
d_call: TRBD1
cdr3_length: 14
clone_size: -
v_call: TRBV13
cdr3_nt: TGTGCCAGCAGCTTAGGACAGGGGGTGAAGGGCTACACCTTC
cdr3_aa: CASSLGQGVKGYTF

j_call: TRBJ2-3
d_call: -
cdr3_length: 17
clone_size: -
v_call: TRBV7-3
cdr3_nt: TGTGCCAGCAGCTTAATAGGTGCACAGGGGGAGGGAGATACGCAGTATTTT
cdr3_aa: CASSLIGAQGEGDTQYF

j_call: TRBJ2-5
d_call: -
cdr3_length: 14
clone_size: -
v_call: TRBV6-1
cdr3_nt: TGTGCCAGCAGTGGGGAGGGGGATCTAGAGACCCAGTACTTC
cdr3_aa: CASSGEGDLETQYF

j_call: TRBJ2-1
d_call: TRBD2
cdr3_length: 15
clone_size: -
v_call: TRBV29-1
cdr3_nt: TGCAGCGTCCGATCGATTCTAGCGGGAGCTAATGAGCAGTTCTTC
cdr3_aa: CSVRSILAGANEQFF

j_call: TRBJ2-6
d_call: -
cdr3_length: 14
clone_size: -
v_call: TRBV13
cdr3_nt: TGTGCCAGCAGCACAAATGGTGGGGCCAACGTCCTGACTTTC
cdr3_aa: CASSTNGGANVLTF

j_call: TRBJ2-7
d_call: TRBD2
cdr3_length: 15
clone_size: -
v_call: TRBV7-7
cdr3_nt: TGTGCTAGCAGCTTATTGGCTAGCGGACCCTACGAGCAGTACTTC
cdr3_aa: CASSLLASGPYEQYF

j_call: TRBJ1-2
d_call: -
cdr3_length: 12
clone_size: -
v_call: TRBV28
cdr3_nt: TGTGCCAGCAGCCAACCAGGCTATGGCTACACCTTC
cdr3_aa: CASSQPGYGYTF

j_call: TRBJ2-2
d_call: -
cdr3_length: 13
clone_size: -
v_call: TRBV10-3
cdr3_nt: TGTGCCATGGGGGGCAGCGGGGTCGGGGAGCTGTTTTTT
cdr3_aa: CAMGGSGVGELFF

j_call: TRBJ1-1
d_call: -
cdr3_length: 12
clone_size: -
v_call: TRBV5-4
cdr3_nt: TGTGCCAGCAGCTTTGGAGGCACTGAAGCTTTCTTT
cdr3_aa: CASSFGGTEAFF